This TCR beta chain was sequenced in a study of PD-L1 blockade in urothelial cancer (dated by TCRdb to about 2017). Broadly, across the study: Therapy was started in the mid-2010s for all patients, and atezolizumab 1,200 mg was administered intravenously every 3 weeks. Whole exome sequencing and RNA sequencing of pretreatment tumors were performed alongside TCR sequencing in the same patients. Progression-free survival longer than 6 months counted as durable clinical benefit, and TCR features were additionally tested against both progression-free and overall survival. An exploratory multi-omic analysis was conducted of the somatic, immune and clinical correlates of response to PD-L1 blockade with atezolizumab in urothelial cancer. Blood samples yielded a median of around 150,000 T cells and roughly 80,000 unique TCRs, with median clonality 0.080. Pretreatment tumor samples and matched peripheral blood, collected serially before and after atezolizumab treatment, underwent TCR sequencing. Twenty-five of 29 patients were males with bladder-origin urothelial cancer, and about 60% of the roughly 29 reported a prior smoking history. Nine patients achieved durable clinical benefit and approximately 20 did not. Patients had an ECOG performance status of 0 or 1 and had received between 0 and 3 prior chemotherapy regimens. Blood samples were analyzed at 3 weeks after treatment start (second dose) and at 6 weeks after treatment start. Under 30 patients had pretreatment blood TCR-seq, around 25 had at least one posttreatment blood collection, and around 25 had tumor TCR-seq.

Each PCR received spiked-in synthetic TCR analog templates so that absolute template abundance could be estimated from read counts. The immunoSEQ assay used bias-controlled V and J gene primers to amplify TCRbeta CDR3 regions from genomic DNA. Sequencing of rearranged TCRbeta segments was done at approximately 20X coverage. The study's processing was this. Clustering was used to correct sequencing errors, and CDR3s were annotated against IMGT so that V, D and J genes could be assigned. Downstream analyses used only productive TCRbeta rearrangements and left out out-of-frame or stop-codon sequences. To compute clonality, Shannon entropy was normalized by the log of the number of unique productive sequences and then subtracted from one. Clones differing between time points or between blood and tumor were identified using Fisher's exact test with Benjamini-Hochberg correction, with an adjusted p below 0.01 applied as the threshold. The table was pulled from immuneACCESS by TCRdb, which kept in-frame rearrangements only. Such tables lose some clones; where checked, under half of the loss comes from unresolved V genes, and the rest has no known cause. That table gives V, J and clone size, and the DNA gave D and trimming. The sample data list some 31,000 clones, and approximately 81% of these were observed just once. Of the sample, about 3.7% is held by the ten largest clones.

Findings and caveats that apply to the study as a whole: Improved progression-free and overall survival was associated with having pretreatment peripheral blood TCR clonality below the median. Because of the small sample size (n ≈ 29) and the many exploratory analyses performed, the results are intended to be regarded as hypothesis-generating. Among patients with durable benefit, tumor-associated TCR clones showed greater expansion in peripheral blood 3 weeks after treatment started (n of about 20, p = 0.022).

Reading from cysteine to phenylalanine, the CDR3 counts 13 amino acids. Only CDR3 DNA is held: 39 bases, read in frame from base 1. CDR1 ENHRY and CDR2 SYGVKD are derived from the germline V gene. The V and J ends are trimmed by 4 bases and 9 bases, leaving 13 bases between them. To note about this clone: The clone's antigen remains unknown. Base qualities are missing; no much larger clone stands one base away.

In the paper's terms, the time point label means: peripheral blood 6 weeks after treatment start. A total of under 35 patients with locally advanced or metastatic urothelial carcinoma, treated at Memorial Sloan Kettering on a trial protocol, made up the cohort. Peripheral blood mononuclear cells were collected pretreatment and during treatment, at between 1 and 8 total time points per patient. The Qiagen DNeasy Blood extraction kit was used to purify genomic DNA from total PBMCs and tumor samples. PBMCs were collected pretreatment and during treatment, and were isolated and stored as previously described.

The sequences come from PBMCs, collected around atezolizumab (anti-PD-L1) treatment. The sequence links TRBV10-3 to TRBJ2-1; the D gene is unclear. The receptor was isolated from a man between 65 and 80 years old with urothelial cancer. The DNA reads as follows: TGTGCCATCAGTGTATCGCTTTTAGCTGAGCAGTTCTTC. It codes for CAISVSLLAEQFF.